One sample yielded the 9 T cell receptor delta chains listed below, sequenced in a study of gamma-delta T cells after stem cell transplantation. TCRdb reprocessed the RT-PCR reads using CATT. The repertoire holds approximately 2,400 delta-chain clones, with around 21% as singletons. The sample was gamma-delta T cells. These receptors originate from a human donor. It is not recorded whose cells these are; they may come from a transplant donor.

This clone is deemed medium-sized. Other nucleotide sequences in the sample specify the same CDR3. The chain employs TRDV2 and TRDJ1; D is unresolved. The ends were cut back, 3 bases at V and 3 bases at J, with 16 bases in the middle. Germline V gene data show CDR1 as GEAIGNYY and CDR2 as EKD. The CDR3 has 15 amino acids. The CDR3 coding sequence is TGTGCCTGTGACGCTCTCAGCGGCCGAGCCGATAAACTCATCTTT. Protein sequence: CACDALSGRADKLIF.

This clone was counted only a few times. The genes are TRDV2 and TRDJ1, with TRDD3 matching 12 bases. This CDR3 comprises 16 residues. CDR1 and CDR2 (germline): GEAIGNYY, EKD. Trimming removed 3 bases from V and 5 bases from J; junction bases left unmatched: 9. DNA of the CDR3: TGTGCCTGTGACCTGCTGGGGGATACGCCGACAGATAAACTCATCTTT. It yields the protein CACDLLGDTPTDKLIF.

This clone is termed large. This same CDR3 is encoded by further DNA sequences in the sample. This chain joins TRDV2 and TRDJ1; 11 bases are a match to TRDD3. The CDR3 runs 17 residues. After removal of 0 bases from V and 5 bases from J, the junction contained 10 bases not matched to a gene. Germline-derived CDR1 and CDR2 are GEAIGNYY and EKD. The CDR3 region has the DNA TGTGCCTGTGACACCATCGAGGCTGGGGGATACCGTGATAAACTCATCTTT. This codes for CACDTIEAGGYRDKLIF.

This clone is labeled as medium-sized. Since a far larger clone is one base different, this is likely a read error. The CDR3 sequence is CACDTLAASDTDKLFF. The CDR3 DNA sequence: TGTGCCTGTGACACCCTAGCTGCGTCGGACACCGATAAACTCTTCTTT. The chain carries TRDV2 and TRDJ1; D is uncertain. Near its end, the DNA agrees better with TRDJ2, so the J call may be wrong. CDR3 length: 16 amino acids. Germline loops: CDR1 GEAIGNYY, CDR2 EKD.

To note about this clone: The protein that TCRdb holds for this DNA derives from a much larger clone and differs from the translated DNA at residue 15, which likely indicates a read error; the protein shown here is translated from the DNA. J is TRDJ1 and V is TRDV2; 8 bases are a match to TRDD3. This CDR3 has 17 amino acids. Germline CDR1 GEAIGNYY, CDR2 EKD. CDR3 DNA: TGTGCCTGTGACCTTCTACTGGGGGGACCGCACACCGATAAATTCATCTTT. It yields the protein CACDLLLGGPHTDKFIF.

This clone was seen more than once but under ten times. With only one base between it and a far larger clone, this is likely a read error. Other DNA sequences within the sample encode an identical CDR3. V gene TRDV2 combines with J gene TRDJ1; TRDD3 is a possible D gene (5 bases). Germline CDR1 GEAIGNYY, CDR2 EKD. The length of the CDR3 is 14 residues. V lost 1 base, J lost 1 base, and 9 bases lay in between. CDR3 DNA: TGTGCCTGTGACACGCTCCTGGGCACCGATAAACTCATCTTT. It specifies CACDTLLGTDKLIF.

By its share, this clone is medium-sized (0.01 to 0.1%). The chain is built from TRDV2 and TRDJ1; 10 nucleotides agree with TRDD3. Germline V gene lookup returns CDR1 GEAIGNYY and CDR2 EKD. V was pared by 2 bases and J by 2 bases, with 13 bases of the junction left unmatched. The CDR3 is 18 residues long. The CDR3 DNA is TGTGCCTGTGACAACATCCAAGGGGGGGATACGGGGACCGATAAACTCATCTTT. The encoded protein is CACDNIQGGDTGTDKLIF.

This clone was recorded once. This clone may be a read error of a much larger clone one base away. The chain links TRDV2 to TRDJ1; the match to TRDD3 covers 12 bases. V trimming: 0 bases; J trimming: 1 base; junction bases outside the gene matches: 20. CDR1 is GEAIGNYY and CDR2 is EKD in the germline V gene. This CDR3 has 22 amino acids. The CDR3 bases are TGTGCCTGTGACACCCTGTTATTACTGGGGGATACCTCAACCTCAGCCACCGATAAACTCATCTTT. Its protein is CACDTLLLLGDTSTSATDKLIF.

This clone is categorized as medium-sized. The chain has TRDV2 and TRDJ1, with 7 bases aligning to TRDD3. The CDR3 consists of 14 residues. V shed 0 bases and J 3 bases; nucleotides not matched to a gene: 3. Germline values: CDR1 GEAIGNYY, CDR2 EKD. CDR3: CACDTVGISDKLIF. CDR3 in DNA: TGTGCCTGTGACACCGTGGGGATATCCGATAAACTCATCTTT.